What follows are 23 T cell receptor beta chains derived from one specimen sequenced in a study of T cell changes during pregnancy in multiple sclerosis. Method: immunoSEQ multiplex PCR; TCRdb's copy keeps in-frame clones and lacks some. The sample contains 35,000 to 50,000 clones, roughly nine tenths of which appear only once. Sequences were derived from CD4+ T cells from peripheral blood mononuclear cells, sampled after pregnancy. The receptors stem from a female donor with multiple sclerosis, enrolled in a pregnancy study.

Only one count was recorded for this clone. The chain carries TRBV5-1 and TRBJ2-1; 9 nucleotides align to TRBD2. Germline lookup yields CDR1 SGHRS and CDR2 YFSETQ. V was pared by 1 base and J by 4 bases, with 6 bases of the junction left unmatched. The CDR3 covers 16 residues. The chain's CDR3 is CASSLNPSGVYNEQFF. CDR3 nucleotide sequence: TGCGCCAGCAGCTTGAATCCTAGCGGGGTTTACAATGAGCAGTTCTTC.

The genes are TRBV10-1 and TRBJ2-7; 7 bases are shared with TRBD2. The CDR3 is 13 residues long. Germline V CDR1 and CDR2: WNHNN, SYGVQD (reference sequence). The J segment lost 5 bases and the V segment lost 4 bases, leaving 5 bases of the junction unmatched. The DNA for the CDR3 is TGCGCCAGCAGTGGGACGGCGGGGGACGAGCAGTACTTC. This codes for CASSGTAGDEQYF.

In its sample, this clone was seen a few times. V is TRBV7-2 and J is TRBJ1-2; D may be TRBD1 (5 bases). Deletions cut 2 bases from V and 3 bases from J, with 10 bases between. CDR1 and CDR2 from the germline V gene are SGHTA and FQGNSA. CDR3 length: 14 residues. CDR3 nucleotide sequence: TGTGCCAGCAGCTTACAGGGATCAGACTATGGCTACACCTTC. It encodes CASSLQGSDYGYTF.

This chain joins TRBV7-2 and TRBJ2-3; 7 bases agree with TRBD2. Germline V gene data show CDR1 as SGHTA and CDR2 as FQGNSA. V shed 1 base and J 5 bases; nucleotides not matched to a gene: 9. This CDR3 has 16 amino acids. CDR3 sequence (DNA): TGTGCCAGCAGCTTAGGCTTCCTAGCGGTAGGAGATACGCAGTATTTT. This translates into CASSLGFLAVGDTQYF.

The chain employs TRBV9 and TRBJ2-2; no definite D call. Deletions cut 4 bases from V and 7 bases from J, with 8 bases between. This CDR3 region has 12 residues. Germline V gene data show CDR1 as SGDLS and CDR2 as YYNGEE. CDR3 loop: CASSLFRGELFF. As DNA, the CDR3 is TGTGCCAGCAGCTTATTCCGCGGGGAGCTGTTTTTT.

The rearrangement uses TRBV5-5 and TRBJ1-2; D might be TRBD1 (6 bases). Per the germline V gene, CDR1 is SGHKS and CDR2 is YYEKEE (reference sequence). V was shortened by 6 bases and J by 4 bases, with 16 bases between the two germline ends. This CDR3 region has 14 residues. CDR3 in DNA: TGTGCCAGCATGGGGGGGGCGTTCTCCTATGGCTACACCTTC. This gives the protein CASMGGAFSYGYTF.

The chain employs TRBV6-5 and TRBJ2-1; D ambiguous. This CDR3 contains 16 residues. Germline-derived CDR1 and CDR2 are MNHEY and SVGAGI. V dropped 2 bases and J dropped 4 bases, with 15 bases sitting between them. The DNA for the CDR3 is TGTGCCAGCAGTTACGCCACTAATACGAAATACAATGAGCAGTTCTTC. This sequence encodes CASSYATNTKYNEQFF.

The J gene is TRBJ2-6, the V gene TRBV5-6, with 12 nucleotides matching TRBD1. Germline V lookup: CDR1 SGHDT, CDR2 YYEEEE. After removal of 4 bases from V and 0 bases from J, the junction contained 8 bases not matched to a gene. This CDR3 is 19 amino acids long. The CDR3 is CASSAWDRGPSSGANVLTF. In nucleotides, the CDR3 is TGTGCCAGCAGCGCATGGGACAGGGGGCCCTCCTCTGGGGCCAACGTCCTGACTTTC.

This chain uses TRBV4-1 with TRBJ2-3; 7 nucleotides agree with TRBD1. The V segment lost 3 bases and the J segment 2 bases; nucleotides outside the gene matches: 11. Germline assignment: CDR1 MGHRA and CDR2 YSYEKL. The CDR3 sequence is 17 residues long. As DNA, the CDR3 is TGCGCCAGCAGCCACGAAAGGGACAGACTAATCACAGATACGCAGTATTTT. It specifies CASSHERDRLITDTQYF.

V is TRBV5-1 and J is TRBJ2-7; 11 bases match TRBD2. The CDR3 extends over 15 amino acids. After removal of 7 bases from V and 0 bases from J, the junction contained 6 bases not matched to a gene. CDR1 is SGHRS and CDR2 is YFSETQ in the germline V gene. CDR3 sequence: CASQGTSGSSYEQYF. CDR3 nucleotides: TGCGCCAGCCAGGGGACTAGCGGATCCTCCTACGAGCAGTACTTC.

This chain connects TRBV6-6 to TRBJ1-5; TRBD1 is a possible D gene (6 bases). V lost 6 bases and J lost 5, with 17 bases in between. Germline V gene sequence: CDR1 MNHNY, CDR2 SVGAGI (reference sequence). The CDR3 is 15 amino acids. The CDR3 nucleotides are TGTGCCAGCAGGTTTGACCCAGGGGAAGATCAGCCCCAGCATTTT. Translated: CASRFDPGEDQPQHF.

The chain combines TRBV6-1 with TRBJ1-5; D is unresolved. The CDR3 loop spans 14 amino acids. Germline values: CDR1 MNHNS, CDR2 SASEGT. V lost 4 bases and J lost 7, with 14 bases in between. CDR3 sequence (DNA): TGTGCCAGCAGTGCCCCCCCGGGCGGGCAGCCCCAGCATTTT. Translated: CASSAPPGGQPQHF.

This sequence joins TRBV4-3 and TRBJ2-1, with 7 bases lining up with TRBD2. The CDR3 has 15 amino acids. The junction had 11 bases not matched to a gene; V was cut back by 6 bases and J by 6 bases. The germline V gene encodes CDR1 LGHNA and CDR2 YSLEER. CDR3: CASRLSGMEGNEQFF. For the CDR3, the DNA is TGCGCCAGCAGACTAAGCGGGATGGAGGGCAATGAGCAGTTCTTC.

The chain uses TRBV30 and TRBJ2-7; perhaps TRBD1 as D (5 bases). CDR3 size: 14 residues. The V gene's germline CDR1 is GTSNPN and CDR2 SVGIG (reference sequence). Trimming removed 2 bases at V and 4 bases at J, with 15 bases between. The CDR3 DNA sequence: TGTGCCTGGAGTATCCCGACAGTTAGGTACGAGCAGTACTTC. Its protein product is CAWSIPTVRYEQYF.

The CDR3 loop reads CASSPRYPDTQYF. The CDR3 DNA sequence: TGCGCCAGCAGCCCGAGGTACCCAGATACGCAGTATTTT. The gene calls are TRBV4-3 and TRBJ2-3; D unclear. This CDR3 has 13 amino acids. The V gene lost 4 bases and the J gene lost 4 bases, with 9 bases spanning the gap. In germline, CDR1 is LGHNA, CDR2 YSLEER.

J is TRBJ2-7 and V is TRBV27; TRBD2 agrees at 9 bases. Germline CDR1 and CDR2: MNHEY and SMNVEV (reference sequence). The J segment lost 12 bases and the V segment lost 6 bases, leaving 12 bases of the junction unmatched. The CDR3 has 13 amino acids. The CDR3 loop is CASRPYLAGEGYF. CDR3 nucleotide sequence: TGTGCCAGCAGGCCCTACTTAGCGGGAGAAGGGTACTTC.

This clone was detected a few times. The chain combines TRBV5-1 with TRBJ1-2; D remains ambiguous. Germline V CDR1 and CDR2: SGHRS, YFSETQ. The V gene lost 2 bases and the J gene lost 0 bases, with 11 bases spanning the gap. The CDR3 is made up of 15 amino acids. CDR3 nucleotides: TGCGCCAGCAGCTTTAGCCACCAATCTAACTATGGCTACACCTTC. Its protein product is CASSFSHQSNYGYTF.

The chain uses TRBV2 and TRBJ2-1; 13 nucleotides line up with TRBD2. The V segment lost 6 bases and the J segment 5 bases; nucleotides outside the gene matches: 16. Germline CDR1 and CDR2: SNHLY and FYNNEI. The CDR3 contains 19 residues. CDR3 sequence: CASRKTSGRALERNNEQFF. The CDR3 DNA reads TGTGCCAGCAGAAAAACTAGCGGGAGGGCCCTTGAAAGGAACAATGAGCAGTTCTTC.

The gene calls are TRBV7-9 and TRBJ1-4, with 8 positions matching TRBD1. The CDR3 loop spans 16 amino acids. The V gene's germline CDR1 is SEHNR and CDR2 FQNEAQ (reference sequence). J lost 7 bases, V lost 5 bases, and 12 bases had no gene match. The CDR3 loop is CASSRDRPQVGEKLFF. The CDR3 DNA follows: TGTGCCAGCAGCCGGGACAGGCCTCAAGTCGGTGAAAAACTGTTTTTT.

This rearrangement joins TRBV5-4 to TRBJ1-1; 10 bases line up with TRBD1. Germline V lookup: CDR1 SGHNT, CDR2 YYREEE (reference sequence). The V segment lost 0 bases and the J segment 4 bases; nucleotides outside the gene matches: 6. The CDR3 has 16 residues. This CDR3 reads CASSLADRGPITEAFF. The CDR3 DNA sequence: TGTGCCAGCAGCTTGGCCGACAGGGGGCCCATCACTGAAGCTTTCTTT.

In its sample, this clone was seen once. The chain joins TRBV4-1 to TRBJ2-7; 9 nucleotides align to TRBD2. V gave up 5 bases and J gave up 5 bases; unmatched junction bases: 7. There are 14 residues in the CDR3. Germline CDR1 and CDR2: MGHRA and YSYEKL. The CDR3 spells CASSLAGVRNEQYF. The DNA of the CDR3 is TGCGCCAGCAGCTTAGCGGGAGTTCGCAACGAGCAGTACTTC.

V usage is TRBV19 and J usage is TRBJ1-2; D perhaps matches TRBD1 (6 bases). Trimming cost V 8 bases and J 4 bases, with 11 bases left between them. The CDR3 spans 12 residues. Germline CDR1 is LNHDA and CDR2 is SQIVND (reference sequence). CDR3: CASAQGGYGYTF. CDR3 DNA sequence: TGTGCCAGTGCCCAAGGGGGCTATGGCTACACCTTC.

The gene calls are TRBV19 and TRBJ2-4, with a weak D call TRBD2 (7 bases). Trimming removed 5 bases from V and 0 bases from J, with 14 bases in between. The germline CDR1 and CDR2 sequences are LNHDA and SQIVND (reference sequence). The CDR3 runs to 16 residues. The DNA for the CDR3 is TGTGCCAGTAGTGGGGGGGGCACCGTAGCCAAAAACATTCAGTACTTC. It codes for CASSGGGTVAKNIQYF.